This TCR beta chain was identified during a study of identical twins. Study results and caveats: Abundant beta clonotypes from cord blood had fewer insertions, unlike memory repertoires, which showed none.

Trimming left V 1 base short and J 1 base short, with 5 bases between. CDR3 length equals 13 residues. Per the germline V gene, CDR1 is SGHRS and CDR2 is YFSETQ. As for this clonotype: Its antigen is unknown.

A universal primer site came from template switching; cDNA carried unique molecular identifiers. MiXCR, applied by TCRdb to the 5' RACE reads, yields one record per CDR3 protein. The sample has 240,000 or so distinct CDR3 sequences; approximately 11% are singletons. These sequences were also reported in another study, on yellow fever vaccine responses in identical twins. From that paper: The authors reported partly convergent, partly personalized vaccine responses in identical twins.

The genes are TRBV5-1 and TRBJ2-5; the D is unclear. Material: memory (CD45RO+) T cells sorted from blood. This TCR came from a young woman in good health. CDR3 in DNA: TGCGCCAGCAGCTTGAGTATCCAAGAGACCCAGTACTTC. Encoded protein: CASSLSIQETQYF.